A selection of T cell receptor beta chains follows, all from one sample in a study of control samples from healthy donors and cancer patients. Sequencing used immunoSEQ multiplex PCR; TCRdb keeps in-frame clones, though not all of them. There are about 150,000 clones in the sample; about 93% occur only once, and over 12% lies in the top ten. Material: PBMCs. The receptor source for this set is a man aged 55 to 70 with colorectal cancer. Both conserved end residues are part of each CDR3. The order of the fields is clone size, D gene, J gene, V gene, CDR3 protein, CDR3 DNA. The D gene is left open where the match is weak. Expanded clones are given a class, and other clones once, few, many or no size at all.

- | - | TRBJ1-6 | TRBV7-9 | CASSPGDPYNSPLHF | TGTGCCAGCAGCCCAGGGGACCCCTATAATTCACCCCTCCACTTT
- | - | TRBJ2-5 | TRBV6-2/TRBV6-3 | CASSTLQRETQYF | TGTGCCAGCAGCACTCTCCAGCGGGAGACCCAGTACTTC
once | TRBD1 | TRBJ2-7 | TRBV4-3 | CASSQDVGGSYEQYF | TGCGCCAGCAGCCAAGATGTAGGGGGCAGCTACGAGCAGTACTTC
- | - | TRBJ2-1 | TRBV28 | CASSLQAPLNEQFF | TGTGCCAGCAGTTTGCAGGCCCCTCTCAATGAGCAGTTCTTC
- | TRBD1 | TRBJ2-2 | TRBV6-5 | CASRSRDRGGGELFF | TGTGCCAGCAGGAGTCGGGACAGGGGTGGCGGGGAGCTGTTTTTT
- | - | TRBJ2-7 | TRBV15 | CATSDRQSRGVYEQYF | TGTGCCACCAGCGACCGCCAATCGCGGGGAGTCTACGAGCAGTACTTC
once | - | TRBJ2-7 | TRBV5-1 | CASSLGVPRTYEQYF | TGCGCCAGCAGCTTGGGGGTTCCCCGAACCTACGAGCAGTACTTC
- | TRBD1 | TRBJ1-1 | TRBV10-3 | CASTTGENTEAFF | TGTGCCAGTACGACAGGGGAGAACACTGAAGCTTTCTTT
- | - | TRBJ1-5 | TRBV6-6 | CASSQGAAQPQHF | TGTGCCAGCAGTCAAGGGGCGGCTCAGCCCCAGCATTTT
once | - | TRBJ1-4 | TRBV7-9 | CASSLFLAGVEKLFF | TGTGCCAGCAGCTTATTTCTGGCAGGGGTTGAAAAACTGTTTTTT
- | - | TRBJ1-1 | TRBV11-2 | CASSYSTGNTEAFF | TGTGCCAGCAGCTACTCGACAGGGAACACTGAAGCTTTCTTT
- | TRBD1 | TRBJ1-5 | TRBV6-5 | CASSLTGSGGEPQHF | TGTGCCAGCAGCCTGACAGGGAGTGGGGGGGAGCCCCAGCATTTT
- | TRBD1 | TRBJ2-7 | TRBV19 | CASSQTGGKNEQYF | TGTGCCAGTAGCCAGACAGGGGGCAAAAACGAGCAGTACTTC
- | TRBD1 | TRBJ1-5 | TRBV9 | CASSVGQGSSQPQHF | TGTGCCAGCAGCGTAGGACAGGGAAGTAGTCAGCCCCAGCATTTT
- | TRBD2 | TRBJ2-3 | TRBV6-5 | CASRIHGGGSDTQYF | TGTGCCAGCAGGATCCACGGGGGAGGGAGTGATACGCAGTATTTT
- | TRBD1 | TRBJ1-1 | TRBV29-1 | CSAEPGGLGTEAFF | TGCAGCGCCGAACCAGGGGGCCTAGGGACTGAAGCTTTCTTT
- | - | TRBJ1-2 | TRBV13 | CASTIRGSHGYTF | TGTGCCAGCACCATTAGGGGGTCCCATGGCTACACCTTC
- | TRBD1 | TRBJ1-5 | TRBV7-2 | CASSGTGIGQPQHF | TGTGCCAGCAGCGGGACAGGGATCGGTCAGCCCCAGCATTTT
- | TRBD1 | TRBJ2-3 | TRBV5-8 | CASRATGQAANTQYF | TGTGCCAGCAGGGCCACGGGACAGGCGGCGAATACGCAGTATTTT
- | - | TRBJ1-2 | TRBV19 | CASSIDRELLLYGYTF | TGTGCCAGTAGTATAGACAGGGAACTCCTCCTCTATGGCTACACCTTC
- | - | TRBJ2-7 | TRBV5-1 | CASSLERDEQYF | TGCGCCAGCAGCTTAGAGAGAGACGAGCAGTACTTC
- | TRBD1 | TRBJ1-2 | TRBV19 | CASSILTGGFVGGYTF | TGTGCCAGTAGTATCCTGACAGGGGGATTCGTCGGGGGCTACACCTTC
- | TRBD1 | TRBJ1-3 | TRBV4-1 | CASSQDPTGGSGNTIYF | TGCGCCAGCAGCCAAGATCCTACAGGGGGCTCTGGAAACACCATATATTTT
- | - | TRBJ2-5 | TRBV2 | CASSEAMREETQYF | TGTGCCAGCAGTGAAGCCATGCGGGAAGAGACCCAGTACTTC
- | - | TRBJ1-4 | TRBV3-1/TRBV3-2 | CASSQDQQSNEKLFF | TGTGCCAGCAGCCAAGATCAACAGTCTAATGAAAAACTGTTTTTT
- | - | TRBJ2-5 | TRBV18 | CASSLQETQYF | TGTGCCAGCTCACTTCAAGAGACCCAGTACTTC
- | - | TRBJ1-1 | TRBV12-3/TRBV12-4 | CASSLGILKAFF | TGTGCCAGCAGTTTGGGGATCCTGAAGGCTTTCTTT
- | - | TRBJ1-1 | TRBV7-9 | CASSFSPGFTEAFF | TGTGCCAGCAGCTTTTCCCCTGGCTTCACTGAAGCTTTCTTT
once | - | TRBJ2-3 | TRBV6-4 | CASKSTGLADTQYF | TGTGCCAGCAAAAGTACGGGGCTCGCAGATACGCAGTATTTT
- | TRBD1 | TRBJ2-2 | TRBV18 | CASSPVRDRGTGELFF | TGTGCCAGCTCACCAGTCCGGGACAGGGGAACCGGGGAGCTGTTTTTT
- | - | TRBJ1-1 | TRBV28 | CASTPHIRDTEAFF | TGTGCCAGCACTCCACATATTAGAGACACTGAAGCTTTCTTT
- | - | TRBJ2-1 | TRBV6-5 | CASRSQEEQFF | TGTGCCAGCAGGTCCCAGGAGGAGCAGTTCTTC
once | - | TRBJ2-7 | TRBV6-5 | CASSYSLVAVYEQYF | TGTGCCAGCAGTTACTCACTCGTCGCCGTCTACGAGCAGTACTTC
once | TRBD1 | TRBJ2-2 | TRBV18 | CASSPLGQAMNTGELFF | TGTGCCAGCTCACCACTTGGACAGGCGATGAACACCGGGGAGCTGTTTTTT
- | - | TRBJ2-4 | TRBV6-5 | CAASRGRWDIQYF | TGTGCCGCCTCCCGGGGACGATGGGACATTCAGTACTTC
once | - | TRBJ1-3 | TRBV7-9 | CASSPKGAGNTIYF | TGTGCCAGCAGCCCGAAGGGAGCTGGAAACACCATATATTTT
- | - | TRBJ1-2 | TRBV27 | CASSFRQGWRGYTF | TGTGCCAGCAGTTTTCGACAAGGATGGCGTGGCTACACCTTC
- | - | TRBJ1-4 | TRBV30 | CAWTDWSRKLFF | TGTGCCTGGACTGATTGGTCCCGAAAACTGTTTTTT
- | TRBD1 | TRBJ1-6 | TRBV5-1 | CASSSTGGSYNSPLHF | TGCGCCAGCAGCTCGACAGGGGGGTCCTATAATTCACCCCTCCACTTT
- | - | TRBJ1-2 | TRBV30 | CAWSVLGPSYGYTF | TGTGCCTGGAGTGTACTAGGCCCCTCCTATGGCTACACCTTC
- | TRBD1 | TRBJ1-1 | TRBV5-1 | CASLRDSNMNTEAFF | TGCGCCAGCTTACGGGACAGCAATATGAACACTGAAGCTTTCTTT
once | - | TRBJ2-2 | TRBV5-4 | CASSLEGGMNTGELFF | TGTGCCAGCAGCTTGGAGGGGGGGATGAACACCGGGGAGCTGTTTTTT
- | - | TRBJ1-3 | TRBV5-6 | CASSLISSGNTIYF | TGTGCCAGCAGCTTGATTAGCTCTGGAAACACCATATATTTT
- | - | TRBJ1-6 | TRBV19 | CASSWAVNSPLHF | TGTGCCAGTAGTTGGGCAGTAAATTCACCCCTCCACTTT
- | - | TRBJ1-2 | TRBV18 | CASSEGSNYGYTF | TGTGCCAGCTCGGAGGGGAGCAACTATGGCTACACCTTC
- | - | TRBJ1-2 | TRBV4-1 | CASSQDNGHTYGYTF | TGCGCCAGCAGCCAAGATAATGGTCACACCTATGGCTACACCTTC
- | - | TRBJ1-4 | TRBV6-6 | CASSIVQKVNEKLFF | TGTGCCAGCAGTATTGTTCAAAAGGTGAATGAAAAACTGTTTTTT
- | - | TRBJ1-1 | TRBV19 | CASSIGGRGGGTEAFF | TGTGCCAGTAGTATAGGGGGGCGGGGAGGAGGCACTGAAGCTTTCTTT
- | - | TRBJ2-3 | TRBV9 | CASGQGSDTQYF | TGTGCCAGCGGGCAGGGCTCAGATACGCAGTATTTT
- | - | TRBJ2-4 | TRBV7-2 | CASSRDLRAKNIQYF | TGTGCCAGCAGCCGGGACCTGAGGGCCAAAAACATTCAGTACTTC
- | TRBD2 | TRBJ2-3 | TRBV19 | CASIIAPTSGTDTQYF | TGTGCCAGTATCATAGCCCCGACTAGCGGCACAGATACGCAGTATTTT
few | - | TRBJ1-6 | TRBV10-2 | CASTGVNNSPLHF | TGCGCCAGCACCGGGGTCAATAATTCACCCCTCCACTTT
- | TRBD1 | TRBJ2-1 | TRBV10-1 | CASSESTRGRTSSYNEQFF | TGCGCCAGCAGTGAGTCAACCAGGGGGCGGACGAGCTCCTACAATGAGCAGTTCTTC